The next 31 T cell receptor beta chains were all read from a single sample in a study of beta chain features in type 1 diabetes. Every bit of the isolated RNA underwent reverse transcription, so sequencing read expressed TCRB transcripts. This table comes from immunoSEQ multiplex PCR, and its TCRdb copy is limited to in-frame clones, with some not included. Here the sample spans 850,000 to 900,000 clones, about 17% being singletons. Specimen: naive CD4+ T cells from blood. The receptors here all came from a woman under 30 in good health.

The gene calls are TRBV10-1 and TRBJ2-2, with D unresolved. Germline assignment: CDR1 WNHNN and CDR2 SYGVQD (reference sequence). The V gene lost 4 bases and the J gene lost 4 bases, with 10 bases spanning the gap. The CDR3 contains 14 residues. CDR3 region: CASSGKVSTGELFF. The CDR3 coding sequence is TGCGCCAGCAGTGGGAAGGTATCCACCGGGGAGCTGTTTTTT.

This clone came up a few times. The rearrangement links TRBV11-1 to TRBJ2-7; no clear D. V lost 1 base and J 0 bases, leaving 10 bases between the germline ends. CDR1 is SGHAT, CDR2 FQDESV, per germline (reference sequence). The length of the CDR3 is 15 residues. The CDR3 sequence is CASSLVGSLSYEQYF. DNA for the CDR3: TGTGCCAGCAGCTTAGTAGGGTCACTCTCCTACGAGCAGTACTTC.

This chain links TRBV7-2 with TRBJ2-5, with D perhaps TRBD2 (6 bases). This CDR3 has 14 amino acids. V lost 0 bases, J lost 5 bases, and 10 bases lay in between. The germline V gene has CDR1 SGHTA and CDR2 FQGNSA. In nucleotides, the CDR3 is TGTGCCAGCAGCTTAGCTCGGGGGAGGGAGACCCAGTACTTC. Protein sequence: CASSLARGRETQYF.

This chain connects TRBV7-6 to TRBJ2-1; D remains unclear. Trimming removed 1 base at V and 9 bases at J, with 13 bases between. Germline values: CDR1 SGHVS, CDR2 FNYEAQ. The CDR3 has 14 residues. CDR3 residues: CASSLVLPPSEQFF. CDR3 coding DNA: TGTGCCAGCAGCTTAGTACTTCCCCCCAGTGAGCAGTTCTTC.

The chain is built from TRBV7-2 and TRBJ2-5; D ambiguous. Near its end, the DNA agrees better with TRBJ2-7, so the J call may be wrong. The CDR3 spans 14 residues. The germline CDR1 and CDR2 sequences are SGHTA and FQGNSA. The CDR3 sequence: CASSSRLPPYEQYF. The CDR3 DNA is TGTGCCAGCAGCTCTAGACTTCCTCCCTACGAGCAGTACTTC.

The chain uses TRBV5-1 and TRBJ2-1; TRBD2 agrees at 14 bases. J gave up 9 bases and V 0 bases, and 5 bases lay outside the gene matches. Germline V CDR1 and CDR2: SGHRS, YFSETQ. The CDR3 is made up of 16 amino acids. The CDR3 loop reads CASSLGGTSGRGEQFF. The CDR3 DNA is TGCGCCAGCAGCTTGGGTGGGACTAGCGGGAGAGGTGAGCAGTTCTTC.

As for this clone: The DNA is omitted, as the CDR3 cannot be located on it reliably, and the CDR3 follows TCRdb's listing. The V gene is TRBV4-3, the J gene TRBJ2-1; TRBD2, the table's D call, lacks a check against the DNA. Inclusive of both ends, the CDR3 amounts to 19 amino acids. Germline loops: CDR1 LGHNA, CDR2 YSLEER. CDR3 sequence reads: CGGVRCASSQGRSYNEQFF.

In this sample, this clone turned up a few times. The V call is TRBV4-3, the J call TRBJ2-3, with 8 positions matching TRBD2. Germline V gene data show CDR1 as LGHNA and CDR2 as YSLEER. The trim removed 1 base at V and 2 bases at J, leaving 11 bases unmatched. This CDR3 spans 18 amino acids. DNA of the CDR3: TGCGCCAGCAGCCAAGTAAGGAGGCTAGCGGGTTCCACAGATACGCAGTATTTT. Amino acids: CASSQVRRLAGSTDTQYF.

In DNA, the CDR3 is TGTGCCAGCAGCTTAGCGGGCGGGAGAGGCGGCAACGAGCAGTACTTC. Translating it yields CASSLAGGRGGNEQYF. This chain uses TRBV7-9 with TRBJ2-7; the match to TRBD2 covers 7 bases. V lost 0 bases to trimming and J lost 5 bases; unmatched junction nucleotides: 10. The CDR3 consists of 16 residues. Germline V gives CDR1 SEHNR, CDR2 FQNEAQ (reference sequence).

The chain uses TRBV4-1 and TRBJ2-1; perhaps TRBD1 as D (7 bases). The V and J ends lost 0 bases and 4 bases respectively, with 10 bases between them. CDR3 size: 15 residues. The germline CDR1 and CDR2 sequences are MGHRA and YSYEKL. CDR3 sequence reads: CASSQEQGRYNEQFF. CDR3 nucleotide sequence: TGCGCCAGCAGCCAAGAACAGGGGAGGTACAATGAGCAGTTCTTC.

This clone was picked up a small number of times. Sequence at one end of the junction differs from germline and may be a read error. V and J are TRBV7-7 and TRBJ2-2; a weak D match, TRBD1 (5 bases). Germline CDR1 and CDR2: SSHAT and FNYEAQ (reference sequence). The CDR3 consists of 15 residues. Here the CDR3 reads CASSPWGSAAGELFF. CDR3 nucleotide sequence: TGTGCTAGCAGCCCCTGGGGCTCTGCAGCCGGGGAGCTGTTTTTT. Complete variable domain (other parts from reference TRBV7-7 and TRBJ2-2): GAGVSQSPRYKVTKRGQDVTLRCDPISSHATLYWYQQALGQGPEFLTYFNYEAQPDKSGLPSDRFSAERPEGSISTLTIQRTEQRDSAMYRCASSPWGSAAGELFFGEGSRLTVL.

This clone was found a few times. The J gene is TRBJ2-3, the V gene TRBV25-1; the match to TRBD1 covers 8 bases. The CDR3 is 15 residues long. The V and J ends lost 3 bases and 2 bases, in that order; junction bases with no gene match: 4. Per the germline V gene, CDR1 is MGHDK and CDR2 is SYGVNS. The DNA of the CDR3 is TGTGCCAGCAGTGACATGGACAGGGCCACAGATACGCAGTATTTT. This translates into CASSDMDRATDTQYF.

The chain joins TRBV7-9 to TRBJ1-1; weak D call: TRBD1 (5 bases). Germline loops: CDR1 SEHNR, CDR2 FQNEAQ (reference sequence). Trimming cost V 1 base and J 6 bases, with 15 bases left between them. This CDR3 region has 15 residues. CDR3: CASSLVRAGPSEAFF. CDR3 nucleotides: TGTGCCAGCAGCTTAGTCCGCGCAGGGCCGTCTGAAGCTTTCTTT.

The rearrangement links TRBV18 to TRBJ2-3; no reliable D call. V was clipped by 6 bases and J by 2 bases, with 12 bases between them. The CDR3 is 14 amino acids. CDR1 and CDR2 from the germline V gene are KGHSH and LQKENI. The DNA of the CDR3 is TGTGCCAGCTCGGCCGGGCAGCACACAGATACGCAGTATTTT. It yields the protein CASSAGQHTDTQYF. The variable domain in full, completed from reference TRBV18 and TRBJ2-3, reads NAGVMQNPRHLVRRRGQEARLRCSPMKGHSHVYWYRQLPEEGLKFMVYLQKENIIDESGMPKERFSAEFPKEGPSILRIQQVVRGDSAAYFCASSAGQHTDTQYFGPGTRLTVL.

The genes are TRBV13 and TRBJ2-7; D perhaps matches TRBD2 (6 bases). V shed 5 bases and J shed 0 bases, with 17 bases lying between them. This CDR3 has 16 amino acids. Germline V CDR1 and CDR2: PRHDT, FYEKMQ (reference sequence). CDR3 in amino acids: CASSEKGGMSSYEQYF. CDR3 DNA: TGTGCCAGCAGCGAGAAAGGCGGGATGAGCTCCTACGAGCAGTACTTC.

This clone showed up just a few times. The rearrangement uses TRBV23-1 and TRBJ1-1; tentative D call: TRBD1 (5 bases). TRBV23-1 is annotated as an ORF whose role is uncertain. CDR3 length equals 16 residues. V gave up 6 bases and J gave up 5 bases, with 22 bases separating them. The CDR3 spells CASSHRGGGGRTEAFF. The DNA of the CDR3 is TGCGCCAGCAGCCACCGGGGGGGAGGAGGAAGGACTGAAGCTTTCTTT.

This chain connects TRBV18 to TRBJ2-1, with 12 bases aligning to TRBD2. The CDR3 has 15 residues. J gave up 4 bases and V 6 bases, and 4 bases lay outside the gene matches. Germline V gives CDR1 KGHSH, CDR2 LQKENI. In DNA, the CDR3 is TGTGCCAGCTCCTATGGACTAGCGGGATACAATGAGCAGTTCTTC. Translating it yields CASSYGLAGYNEQFF.

There are a few counts of this clone. The rearrangement links TRBV5-5 to TRBJ2-7; D is tentatively TRBD1 or TRBD2 (5 bases each). V dropped 4 bases and J dropped 1 base, with 12 bases sitting between them. There are 14 residues in the CDR3. Germline lookup yields CDR1 SGHKS and CDR2 YYEKEE (reference sequence). The CDR3 protein is CASSGDPSSYEQYF. The CDR3 coding sequence is TGTGCCAGCAGCGGGGACCCGTCATCCTACGAGCAGTACTTC.

In this sample, this clone turned up a few times. This sequence may be a read error, since a much larger clone differs from it by one base. The chain couples TRBV11-3 to TRBJ1-1; 7 bases agree with TRBD1. This CDR3 comprises 13 residues. The germline gives CDR1 SGHNT, CDR2 YENEEA. The ends lost 4 bases at V and 5 bases at J; junction bases unmatched: 4. The CDR3: CASSSQGKTEAFF. CDR3 sequence (DNA): TGTGCCAGCAGCTCACAGGGGAAGACTGAAGCTTTCTTT.

The gene calls are TRBV18 and TRBJ1-2; no clear D gene. From germline, CDR1 is KGHSH and CDR2 LQKENI. The V and J ends lost 3 bases and 5 bases respectively, with 10 bases between them. The CDR3 has 13 residues. The CDR3: CASSPSPQYGYTF. The CDR3 nucleotides are TGTGCCAGCTCACCCTCACCCCAGTATGGCTACACCTTC.

The V call is TRBV4-3, the J call TRBJ2-7, with 7 nucleotides matching TRBD2. The CDR3 totals 15 residues. Germline CDR1 is LGHNA and CDR2 is YSLEER. The J segment lost 2 bases and the V segment lost 0 bases, leaving 4 bases of the junction unmatched. The CDR3 DNA is TGCGCCAGCAGCCAAGAGGGACTACCAACCTACGAGCAGTACTTC. Its translation is CASSQEGLPTYEQYF.

The chain employs TRBV19 and TRBJ1-1; tentatively, D is TRBD1 (6 bases). V lost 4 bases and J 6 bases, leaving 15 bases between the germline ends. The germline V gene encodes CDR1 LNHDA and CDR2 SQIVND (reference sequence). The CDR3 has 14 amino acids. CDR3 protein: CASSTSDSRAEAFF. DNA for the CDR3: TGTGCCAGTAGTACTTCGGACAGTCGCGCTGAAGCTTTCTTT.

Only a few counts were recorded for this clone. The chain uses TRBV7-9 and TRBJ2-7; D ambiguous. With 5 bases removed from V and 6 bases from J, the gap between germline ends came to 11 bases. The CDR3 runs to 12 residues. CDR1 and CDR2 (germline): SEHNR, FQNEAQ (reference sequence). The CDR3 reads CASSATGREQYF. The CDR3 DNA follows: TGTGCCAGCAGCGCAACCGGGCGCGAGCAGTACTTC.

The chain is built from TRBV4-3 and TRBJ2-3; maybe TRBD2 (5 bases). Trimming removed 0 bases from V and 7 bases from J, with 11 bases in between. Germline V lookup: CDR1 LGHNA, CDR2 YSLEER. CDR3 length: 14 amino acids. CDR3 in amino acids: CASSQEVREYTQYF. DNA of the CDR3: TGCGCCAGCAGCCAAGAAGTTCGGGAATATACGCAGTATTTT.

V usage is TRBV14 and J usage is TRBJ2-7; 7 positions match TRBD2. Germline V lookup: CDR1 SGHDN, CDR2 FVKESK. The V segment lost 1 base and the J segment 2 bases; nucleotides outside the gene matches: 5. This CDR3 contains 15 residues. In nucleotides, the CDR3 is TGTGCCAGCAGCCAAGCGGGAGGACCCCCCTACGAGCAGTACTTC. Its translation: CASSQAGGPPYEQYF. The full variable domain, completed using reference TRBV14 and TRBJ2-7, is EAGVTQFPSHSVIEKGQTVTLRCDPISGHDNLYWYRRVMGKEIKFLLHFVKESKQDESGMPNNRFLAERTGGTYSTLKVQPAELEDSGVYFCASSQAGGPPYEQYFGPGTRLTVT.

V usage is TRBV28 and J usage is TRBJ2-5, with TRBD2 matching over 7 bases. CDR3 size: 15 residues. J was trimmed by 1 base and V by 7 bases; bases with no gene match: 9. Germline V lookup: CDR1 MDHEN, CDR2 SYDVKM. The CDR3 nucleotides are TGTGCCAGCAACGGTGCGGGGGAGGCCCAAGAGACCCAGTACTTC. Amino acids: CASNGAGEAQETQYF.

This clone was seen only a few times. This rearrangement joins TRBV5-6 to TRBJ2-5, with a possible D match to TRBD1 (6 bases). This CDR3 contains 16 residues. Germline lookup yields CDR1 SGHDT and CDR2 YYEEEE. Trimming cost V 7 bases and J 2 bases, with 21 bases left between them. CDR3 coding DNA: TGTGCCAGCGGACCTTCGGGACATCAGGGGCAAGAGACCCAGTACTTC. Translated: CASGPSGHQGQETQYF.

This chain joins TRBV29-1 and TRBJ1-1; D is undetermined. The CDR3 loop spans 13 amino acids. V was shortened by 0 bases and J by 3 bases, with 8 bases between the two germline ends. CDR1 is SQVTM and CDR2 is ANQGSEA in the germline V gene. CDR3 sequence (DNA): TGCAGCGTTGAAGAGCAGGAGGACACTGAAGCTTTCTTT. It yields the protein CSVEEQEDTEAFF. Using reference TRBV29-1 and TRBJ1-1 for the parts outside the CDR3, the full variable domain is SAVISQKPSRDICQRGTSLTIQCQVDSQVTMMFWYRQQPGQSLTLIATANQGSEATYESGFVIDKFPISRPNLTFSTLTVSNMSPEDSSIYLCSVEEQEDTEAFFGQGTRLTVV.

V and J are TRBV23-1 and TRBJ2-7; tentative D call: TRBD1 (5 bases). TRBV23-1 is identified as an open reading frame with a role that is uncertain. This CDR3 region has 14 residues. With 0 bases removed from V and 3 bases from J, the gap between germline ends came to 9 bases. CDR3 nucleotides: TGCGCCAGCAGTCAATCGTGGACAAACTACGAGCAGTACTTC. Its translation: CASSQSWTNYEQYF.

V usage is TRBV5-4 and J usage is TRBJ2-3; TRBD2 is a possible D gene (7 bases). The CDR3 runs to 16 residues. The germline V gene encodes CDR1 SGHNT and CDR2 YYREEE (reference sequence). Trimming shortened V by 7 bases and J by 2 bases, and 20 bases separated the two germline ends. The CDR3 here is CASGGGGGPLTDTQYF. The CDR3 nucleotides are TGTGCCAGCGGAGGGGGAGGGGGACCACTCACAGATACGCAGTATTTT.

This sequence joins TRBV25-1 and TRBJ2-7; possibly TRBD2 for D (5 bases). Germline CDR1 is MGHDK and CDR2 is SYGVNS. V was shortened by 2 bases and J by 4 bases, with 12 bases between the two germline ends. There are 14 residues in the CDR3. The chain's CDR3 is CASSESGPFYEQYF. The CDR3 DNA sequence: TGTGCCAGCAGTGAAAGCGGACCGTTTTACGAGCAGTACTTC.